This T cell receptor beta chain was recovered during a study of identical twins. All donors comprised healthy Caucasians. This clonotype was picked up a small number of times. TCRdb processed the 5' RACE reads anew with MiXCR; each CDR3 protein has one entry. The table records 1.5 million to 2 million distinct CDR3 sequences, under 35% of them present only once. The CDR3 runs 13 residues. V was pared by 6 bases and J by 5 bases, with 13 bases between. Germline V gives CDR1 MNHNS, CDR2 SASEGT. The chain is built from TRBV6-1 and TRBJ1-2; D remains unclear. Sequenced sample: cord blood. The receptor comes from a newborn girl in good health. The CDR3 loop is CASSAVPEYGYTF. In DNA, the CDR3 is TGTGCCAGCAGCGCAGTGCCGGAATATGGCTACACCTTC.